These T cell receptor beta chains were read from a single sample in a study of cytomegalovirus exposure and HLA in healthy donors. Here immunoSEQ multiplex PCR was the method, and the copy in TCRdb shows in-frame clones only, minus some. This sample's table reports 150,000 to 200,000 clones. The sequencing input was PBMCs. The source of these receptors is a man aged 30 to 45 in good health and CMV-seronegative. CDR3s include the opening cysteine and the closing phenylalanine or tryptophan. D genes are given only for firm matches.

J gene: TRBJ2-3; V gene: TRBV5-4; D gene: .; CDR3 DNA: TGTGCCAGCAGCTTGGCAGGGATAGATACGCAGTATTTT; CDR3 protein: CASSLAGIDTQYF
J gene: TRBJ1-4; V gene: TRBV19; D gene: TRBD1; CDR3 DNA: TGTGCCAGTAGTAGTGGACAGGCCGGGACTAATGAAAAACTGTTTTTT; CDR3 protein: CASSSGQAGTNEKLFF
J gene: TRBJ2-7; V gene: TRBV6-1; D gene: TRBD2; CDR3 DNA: TGTGCCAGCAGTGAAGCCGGGCTAGCGGGATGGGAGCAGTACTTC; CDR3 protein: CASSEAGLAGWEQYF
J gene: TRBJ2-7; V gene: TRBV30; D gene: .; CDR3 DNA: TGTGCCTGGACACCACAGGGTCCCTACGAGCAGTACTTC; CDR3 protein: CAWTPQGPYEQYF
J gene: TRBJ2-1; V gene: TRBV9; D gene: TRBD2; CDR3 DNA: TGTGCCAGCAGCGTGGCAGAACTATCTAGCGGAGAGCAGTTCTTC; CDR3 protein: CASSVAELSSGEQFF
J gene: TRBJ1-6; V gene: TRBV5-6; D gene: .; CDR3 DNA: TGTGCCAGCAGCAAACAAGGGGGTTGGGGAAAACCCCTCCACTTT; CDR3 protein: CASSKQGGWGKPLHF
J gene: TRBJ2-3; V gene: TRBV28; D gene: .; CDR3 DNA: TGTGCCAGCAGTTTACTAGTCGGGACAGATACGCAGTATTTT; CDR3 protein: CASSLLVGTDTQYF
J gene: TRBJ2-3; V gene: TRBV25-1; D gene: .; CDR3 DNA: TGTGCCAGCAGTCGAGGAGCGGCAAGCACAGATACGCAGTATTTT; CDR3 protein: CASSRGAASTDTQYF
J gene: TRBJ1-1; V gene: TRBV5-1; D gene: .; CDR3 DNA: TGCGCCAGCAGCCAGGAAGAGAACACTGAAGCTTTCTTT; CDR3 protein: CASSQEENTEAFF
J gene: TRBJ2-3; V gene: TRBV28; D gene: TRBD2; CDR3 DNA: TGTGCCAGCAAACCGGGACTAGCGAGAGATACGCAGTATTTT; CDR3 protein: CASKPGLARDTQYF
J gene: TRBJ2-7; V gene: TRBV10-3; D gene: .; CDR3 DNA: TGTGCCATCAGTGAGCCGAATGGACAGATCCACGAGCAGTACTTC; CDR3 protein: CAISEPNGQIHEQYF
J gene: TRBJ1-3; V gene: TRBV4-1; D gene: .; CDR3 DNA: TGCGCCAGCAGCCAAGATGACAGCCACTCTGGAAACACCATATATTTT; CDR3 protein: CASSQDDSHSGNTIYF
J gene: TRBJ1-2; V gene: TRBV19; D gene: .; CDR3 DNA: TGTGCCAGTAGTATAGATCGACTGAACTATGGCTACACCTTC; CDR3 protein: CASSIDRLNYGYTF
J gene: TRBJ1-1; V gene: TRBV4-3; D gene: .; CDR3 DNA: TGCGCCAGCAGCCAGGCGGTCAGGGCGAATACTGAAGCTTTCTTT; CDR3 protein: CASSQAVRANTEAFF
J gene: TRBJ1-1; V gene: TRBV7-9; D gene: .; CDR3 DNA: TGTGCCAGCAGCTCGCGGCGGGACACTGAAGCTTTCTTT; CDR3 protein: CASSSRRDTEAFF
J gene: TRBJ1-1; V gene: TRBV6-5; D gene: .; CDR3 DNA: TGTGCCAGCAGCCCCTCTCGGGGGGGGCCCGCTGAAGCTTTCTTT; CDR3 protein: CASSPSRGGPAEAFF
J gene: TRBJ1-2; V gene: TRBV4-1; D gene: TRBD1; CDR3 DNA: TGCGCCAGCAGCCAAGACGAGGGGGCGCGTCATCCGTATGGCTACACCTTC; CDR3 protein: CASSQDEGARHPYGYTF
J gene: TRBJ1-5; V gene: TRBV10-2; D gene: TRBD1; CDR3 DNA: TGCGCCAGCAGAGAACAGGGGGGGTTTAGCAATCAGCCCCAGCATTTT; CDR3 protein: CASREQGGFSNQPQHF
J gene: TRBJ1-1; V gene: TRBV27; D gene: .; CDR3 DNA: TGTGCCAGCAGCCAAAAGGTCCGGCGGACTGAAGCTTTCTTT; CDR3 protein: CASSQKVRRTEAFF
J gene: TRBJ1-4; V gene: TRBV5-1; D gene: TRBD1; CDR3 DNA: TGCGCCAGCAGCTTAGGGGACAGCCGAAACGAAAAACTGTTTTTT; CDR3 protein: CASSLGDSRNEKLFF